The next 19 T cell receptor beta chains were all read from a single sample in a study of blood T cell repertoires in COVID-19. Here immunoSEQ multiplex PCR was the method, and the copy in TCRdb shows in-frame clones only, minus some. The top ten hold about 1.7% of the sample, which has around 400,000 clones, 85% to 90% seen once. Sequenced: PBMCs or T cells enriched from blood (not recorded which). The receptors were gathered from a woman under 40 who had recovered from COVID-19.

The V gene is TRBV4-3, the J gene TRBJ1-1, with D unresolved. The V end lost 4 bases, the J end lost 5 bases, and 11 bases lay between the germline ends. The germline V gene has CDR1 LGHNA and CDR2 YSLEER. The length of the CDR3 is 13 residues. The CDR3 region has the DNA TGCGCCAGCAGCCGGAGAGGGTTTACTGAAGCTTTCTTT. It translates to CASSRRGFTEAFF.

This sequence joins TRBV10-2 and TRBJ2-1; D might be TRBD1 (5 bases). The CDR3 contains 13 residues. Germline CDR1 reads WSHSY; CDR2 reads SAAADI. Trimming left V 2 bases short and J 9 bases short, with 11 bases between. The CDR3 nucleotides read TGCGCCAGCAGTGAGGGCAGGGTGAGTGAGCAGTTCTTC. Translating gives CASSEGRVSEQFF.

This clone was seen just once. The chain carries TRBV7-9 and TRBJ1-3; 7 nucleotides agree with TRBD1. This CDR3 has 14 residues. The germline V gene has CDR1 SEHNR and CDR2 FQNEAQ (reference sequence). The ends lost 3 bases at V and 5 bases at J; junction bases unmatched: 4. CDR3 region: CASSFGTVRNTIYF. CDR3 nucleotide sequence: TGTGCCAGCAGCTTCGGGACAGTCAGAAACACCATATATTTT.

The chain employs TRBV30 and TRBJ2-7; D is uncertain. This CDR3 is built from 13 residues. The V end lost 0 bases, the J end lost 2 bases, and 8 bases lay between the germline ends. Germline values: CDR1 GTSNPN, CDR2 SVGIG (reference sequence). This CDR3 is CAWSVKETYEQYF. CDR3 nucleotide sequence: TGTGCCTGGAGTGTAAAGGAGACCTACGAGCAGTACTTC.

The chain employs TRBV5-5 and TRBJ1-1, with D perhaps matching TRBD1 (5 bases). The CDR3 covers 18 residues. V lost 1 base to trimming and J lost 4 bases, with 23 bases between them. Germline V lookup: CDR1 SGHKS, CDR2 YYEKEE (reference sequence). The CDR3 loop reads CASSLRVGTNRGSTEAFF. The CDR3 nucleotides read TGTGCCAGCAGCTTGCGGGTCGGCACAAACCGGGGGAGCACTGAAGCTTTCTTT.

The chain has TRBV13 and TRBJ2-6; D is ambiguous. The CDR3 totals 11 residues. Germline V gene data show CDR1 as PRHDT and CDR2 as FYEKMQ (reference sequence). V lost 7 bases, J lost 11 bases, and 9 bases lay in between. The CDR3 here is CASKSEDVLTF. In DNA, the CDR3 is TGTGCCAGCAAGAGTGAAGACGTCCTGACTTTC.

The rearrangement uses TRBV11-2 and TRBJ2-3, with D tentatively TRBD1 (7 bases). V lost 2 bases and J lost 3, with 12 bases in between. This CDR3 is built from 15 residues. Germline V CDR1 and CDR2: SGHAT, FQNNGV. The CDR3 protein is CASSLWQGGTDTQYF. The CDR3 DNA is TGTGCCAGCAGCTTATGGCAGGGGGGTACAGATACGCAGTATTTT.

This clone was seen a handful of times. J is TRBJ2-7 and V is TRBV6-5, with 8 nucleotides matching TRBD2. Per the germline V gene, CDR1 is MNHEY and CDR2 is SVGAGI. V trimming: 7 bases; J trimming: 4 bases; junction bases outside the gene matches: 9. CDR3 length equals 14 residues. Here the CDR3 DNA reads TGTGCCAGCATACCCGGGACTAGTCGGTACGAGCAGTACTTC. Its translation: CASIPGTSRYEQYF.

The chain combines TRBV7-3 with TRBJ2-1, with a tentative D call TRBD2 (6 bases). The CDR3 runs to 15 residues. Germline CDR1 reads SGHTA; CDR2 reads FQGTGA. V shed 1 base and J shed 6 bases, with 13 bases lying between them. CDR3 in DNA: TGTGCCAGCAGCTTAAATCCCCAGGAGGGCAATGAGCAGTTCTTC. As protein: CASSLNPQEGNEQFF.

This clone has a handful of counts. This rearrangement joins TRBV6-1 to TRBJ1-2; maybe TRBD1 (5 bases). Germline V gene data show CDR1 as MNHNS and CDR2 as SASEGT. This CDR3 is 13 amino acids long. V dropped 3 bases and J dropped 6 bases, with 11 bases sitting between them. As DNA, the CDR3 is TGTGCCAGCAGTGATGAGGCAGGGAATGGCTACACCTTC. It translates to CASSDEAGNGYTF.

The chain has TRBV15 and TRBJ2-7; 7 positions agree with TRBD2. The CDR3 consists of 13 residues. With 0 bases clipped from V and 9 bases from J, the junction kept 5 bases outside the gene matches. The germline gives CDR1 LNHNV, CDR2 YYDKDF (reference sequence). The CDR3 protein is CATSRDAGARQYF. CDR3 nucleotide sequence: TGTGCCACCAGCAGAGATGCGGGAGCGCGGCAGTACTTC. The full variable domain, completed using reference TRBV15 and TRBJ2-7, is DAMVIQNPRYQVTQFGKPVTLSCSQTLNHNVMYWYQQKSSQAPKLLFHYYDKDFNNEADTPDNFQSRRPNTSFCFLDIRSPGLGDTAMYLCATSRDAGARQYFGPGTRLTVT.

This clone has just one count. V and J are TRBV5-1 and TRBJ2-1; 9 nucleotides align to TRBD2. The junction had 20 bases not matched to a gene; V was cut back by 1 base and J by 6 bases. Germline V gene sequence: CDR1 SGHRS, CDR2 YFSETQ. This CDR3 is 20 amino acids long. The CDR3 here is CASSLKLGSGGLALRNEQFF. The CDR3 bases are TGCGCCAGCAGCTTGAAGTTGGGAAGCGGGGGGCTCGCTTTACGCAATGAGCAGTTCTTC.

The V and J genes are TRBV6-5 and TRBJ1-1; D gene uncertain. With 2 bases removed from V and 11 bases from J, the gap between germline ends came to 15 bases. This CDR3 is 13 amino acids long. Germline CDR1 reads MNHEY; CDR2 reads SVGAGI. CDR3 region: CASSYGVSGGAFF. The CDR3 DNA is TGTGCCAGCAGTTACGGTGTCAGCGGCGGGGCTTTCTTT.

The genes are TRBV7-9 and TRBJ1-1; D is unclear. CDR3 length: 11 amino acids. The V end was cut by 2 bases, the J end by 7 bases, with 5 bases between. Per the germline V gene, CDR1 is SEHNR and CDR2 is FQNEAQ (reference sequence). The CDR3 DNA follows: TGTGCCAGCAGCTTAAACTTTGAAGCTTTCTTT. Translating gives CASSLNFEAFF.

The V gene is TRBV7-2, the J gene TRBJ2-1, with 10 positions matching TRBD2. V was clipped by 5 bases and J by 9 bases; unmatched bases: 7. The germline gives CDR1 SGHTA, CDR2 FQGNSA. The CDR3 extends over 14 amino acids. The CDR3 DNA is TGTGCCAGCAGCCCCAGGACTAGCGGAACTGAGCAGTTCTTC. Translating it yields CASSPRTSGTEQFF.

V and J are TRBV3-1 (or the pseudogene TRBV3-2) and TRBJ2-7; 7 nucleotides match TRBD1. The J segment lost 2 bases and the V segment lost 6 bases, leaving 10 bases of the junction unmatched. The germline gives CDR1 LGHDT, CDR2 YNNKEL (reference sequence). The CDR3 length is 15 residues. The CDR3 bases are TGTGCCAGCAGTGCGGAGCCGGGACAGACCTACGAGCAGTACTTC. Translated, it gives CASSAEPGQTYEQYF.

The chain combines TRBV28 with TRBJ2-1; 7 positions match TRBD1. This CDR3 contains 14 residues. Per germline, CDR1 MDHEN and CDR2 SYDVKM. Trimming cost V 8 bases and J 12 bases; bases outside gene matches: 16. The CDR3 spells CASSNRDSSLGQFF. The DNA for the CDR3 is TGTGCCAGCTCAAACCGGGACAGCTCATTAGGGCAGTTCTTC.

The chain employs TRBV7-9 and TRBJ1-1; a weak D match, TRBD1 (5 bases). V lost 7 bases and J 3 bases, leaving 15 bases between the germline ends. Germline V gene sequence: CDR1 SEHNR, CDR2 FQNEAQ (reference sequence). This CDR3 has 14 residues. Written as DNA, the CDR3 is TGTGCCAGCACCCGGCGGGGCGAGGACACTGAAGCTTTCTTT. This translates into CASTRRGEDTEAFF. The full variable domain, rest sourced from reference TRBV7-9 and TRBJ1-1, is DTGVSQNPRHKITKRGQNVTFRCDPISEHNRLYWYRQTLGQGPEFLTYFQNEAQLEKSRLLSDRFSAERPKGSFSTLEIQRTEQGDSAMYLCASTRRGEDTEAFFGQGTRLTVV.

The CDR3 region is CASSEARVTGYTF. CDR3 sequence (DNA): TGTGCCAGCAGTGAAGCGAGGGTAACTGGCTACACCTTC. V gene TRBV6-1 combines with J gene TRBJ1-2, with D uncertain. The V gene lost 0 bases and the J gene lost 7 bases, with 9 bases spanning the gap. The CDR3 contains 13 residues. The V gene's germline CDR1 is MNHNS and CDR2 SASEGT.